The sequence of this T cell receptor (beta chain) was determined in a study of T cells in Graves' hyperthyroidism and ophthalmopathy. Background on the study: Before treatment of any kind, peripheral blood was taken at initial diagnosis.

Template material for amplifying TCR beta CDR3 regions consisted of RNA transcripts. The HTBI set primed first-round TCR CDR3 RT-PCR. TCRdb processed the multiplex PCR reads anew with MiXCR; each CDR3 protein has one entry. Of around 350,000 distinct CDR3 sequences in the sample, 19% were seen once. Germline values: CDR1 SEHNR, CDR2 FQNEAQ (reference sequence). V lost 2 bases and J lost 10, with 11 bases in between. The CDR3 consists of 12 residues. No progression to ophthalmopathy during 18 months of follow-up defined stable disease. Sequencing used blood. This TCR was recovered from a woman aged 18-35 years with Graves' hyperthyroidism. This rearrangement joins TRBV7-9 to TRBJ1-1, with D hard to call. The DNA of the CDR3 is TGTGCCAGCAGCTTATCCGAGGTTGGAGCTTTCTTT. Its protein is CASSLSEVGAFF.